This T cell receptor (beta chain) is drawn from a study of cytomegalovirus exposure and HLA in healthy donors. Study summary: Tens of millions of unique TCRs from HLA-typed donors were held in an early release of data.

PCR primers comprised 60 Vbeta and 13 Jbeta primers. Using immunoSEQ multiplex PCR, the repertoire was profiled, and TCRdb retains in-frame clones only, with some absent. The sample shows some 130,000 clones, over 70% of them seen only once. In the case of this clone: Its antigen is not known.

Points from the study as a whole: Other equally common chains were less clonally expanded than HLA-associated TCR beta chains, a later analysis showed. Serostatus for CMV was the only available immune exposure information. Reported findings show TCR beta sequences accurately forecast HLA-A and HLA-B alleles in most subjects.

The sequenced material came from PBMCs. The sequence came from a man younger than 45 in good health and CMV-seronegative.

CDR3 sequence (DNA): TGTGCCAGCAGTTCCCCTGGGGGACAGGGGGCGGATGGCTACACCTTC. Its translation: CASSSPGGQGADGYTF. V gene TRBV27 combines with J gene TRBJ1-2; 12 bases are shared with TRBD1. Germline loops: CDR1 MNHEY, CDR2 SMNVEV (reference sequence). V lost 4 bases and J lost 6; bases outside the gene matches: 9. The length of the CDR3 is 16 residues.